Listed below are T cell receptor beta chains from one sample, sequenced in a study of cytomegalovirus exposure and HLA in healthy donors. Using immunoSEQ multiplex PCR, the repertoire was profiled, and TCRdb retains in-frame clones only, with some absent. The profile shows approximately 160,000 clones, around 78% of them singletons. Sequencing used PBMCs. These TCRs come from a female donor in good health and CMV-seronegative. Each CDR3 is given with its conserved first and last residue. Fields, in order: J gene, D gene, V gene, clone size, CDR3 DNA, CDR3 protein. The D gene is left open where the match is weak. Expanded clones are given a class, and other clones once, few, many or no size at all.

j_gene: TRBJ2-3; d_gene: .; v_gene: TRBV7-8; abundance: few; CDR3nt: TGTGCCAGCAGCCCGGGGGGCGGCACAGATACGCAGTATTTT; CDR3aa: CASSPGGGTDTQYF
j_gene: TRBJ2-1; d_gene: .; v_gene: TRBV2; abundance: few; CDR3nt: TGTGCCAGCAGCACTCTAGCGCTACAGTTCTTC; CDR3aa: CASSTLALQFF
j_gene: TRBJ2-5; d_gene: .; v_gene: TRBV19; abundance: few; CDR3nt: TGTGCCAGTAAGGAGGGAGCAGGCGGAGTCCCCCAGTACTTC; CDR3aa: CASKEGAGGVPQYF
j_gene: TRBJ1-6; d_gene: .; v_gene: TRBV7-8; abundance: .; CDR3nt: TGTGCCAGCAGCTTAGTATTTTGGGGGGGCGAATCACCCCTCCACTTT; CDR3aa: CASSLVFWGGESPLHF
j_gene: TRBJ2-7; d_gene: .; v_gene: TRBV10-2; abundance: .; CDR3nt: TGCGCCAGCACCACGACTCTCCCTGCCGAGCAGTACTTC; CDR3aa: CASTTTLPAEQYF
j_gene: TRBJ2-1; d_gene: TRBD2; v_gene: TRBV28; abundance: .; CDR3nt: TGTGCCAGCAGTTTGGGACTAGCGCGGAATGAGCAGTTCTTC; CDR3aa: CASSLGLARNEQFF
j_gene: TRBJ2-7; d_gene: .; v_gene: TRBV9; abundance: few; CDR3nt: TGTGCCAGCAGCGTATCCCCAACAGACTCCTACGAGCAGTACTTC; CDR3aa: CASSVSPTDSYEQYF
j_gene: TRBJ1-1; d_gene: .; v_gene: TRBV6-5; abundance: .; CDR3nt: TGTGCCAGCAGAGCCCCCGGTCGCGGTGACACTGAAGCTTTCTTT; CDR3aa: CASRAPGRGDTEAFF
j_gene: TRBJ2-5; d_gene: .; v_gene: TRBV28; abundance: .; CDR3nt: TGTGCCAGCACTACCGATACTAGCTTGGAGACCCAGTACTTC; CDR3aa: CASTTDTSLETQYF
j_gene: TRBJ2-1; d_gene: .; v_gene: TRBV5-4; abundance: .; CDR3nt: TGTGCCAGCAGCTTGGGGCAGGGTATAGCCGATGAGCAGTTCTTC; CDR3aa: CASSLGQGIADEQFF
j_gene: TRBJ2-1; d_gene: TRBD2; v_gene: TRBV27; abundance: once; CDR3nt: TGTGCCAGCAGTCTCTTTGAACCGGGACTAGCAGGCGCCCAACTCAATGAGCAGTTCTTC; CDR3aa: CASSLFEPGLAGAQLNEQFF
j_gene: TRBJ2-3; d_gene: TRBD2; v_gene: TRBV2; abundance: .; CDR3nt: TGTGCCAGCAGCCTTAGCGGGGTCAAATCAGATACGCAGTATTTT; CDR3aa: CASSLSGVKSDTQYF
j_gene: TRBJ1-6; d_gene: .; v_gene: TRBV2; abundance: once; CDR3nt: TGTGCCAGCAGCCAATTCGCCGGACAGACTTATAATTCACCCCTCCACTTT; CDR3aa: CASSQFAGQTYNSPLHF
j_gene: TRBJ1-1; d_gene: .; v_gene: TRBV7-9; abundance: few; CDR3nt: TGTTCCAGCAGCTTAGAGTGGCGGCTGAACACTGAAGCTTTCTTT; CDR3aa: CSSSLEWRLNTEAFF
j_gene: TRBJ2-7; d_gene: TRBD1; v_gene: TRBV18; abundance: .; CDR3nt: TGTGCCAGCTCACCCGGGACAGGGGGCGCGAGAAACGAGCAGTACTTC; CDR3aa: CASSPGTGGARNEQYF
j_gene: TRBJ2-3; d_gene: TRBD2; v_gene: TRBV11-2; abundance: .; CDR3nt: TGTGCCAGCAGCCCAAGGAGGAGCGGGGGGGCGACAGATACGCAGTATTTT; CDR3aa: CASSPRRSGGATDTQYF
j_gene: TRBJ2-4; d_gene: .; v_gene: TRBV5-4; abundance: .; CDR3nt: TGTGCCAGCACCAGAGGCGGGGGCGCCAAAAACATTCAGTACTTC; CDR3aa: CASTRGGGAKNIQYF
j_gene: TRBJ1-2; d_gene: .; v_gene: TRBV28; abundance: .; CDR3nt: TGTGCCAGCAGTCCACAGGTTAACTATGGCTACACCTTC; CDR3aa: CASSPQVNYGYTF
j_gene: TRBJ1-2; d_gene: TRBD1; v_gene: TRBV6-1; abundance: few; CDR3nt: TGTGCCAGCAGTGCGAGACAGGGGGCGCGTGGCTACACCTTC; CDR3aa: CASSARQGARGYTF
j_gene: TRBJ2-2; d_gene: .; v_gene: TRBV7-8; abundance: few; CDR3nt: TGTGCCAGCAGCCCCTACACCGGGGAGCTGTTTTTT; CDR3aa: CASSPYTGELFF
j_gene: TRBJ1-6; d_gene: TRBD1; v_gene: TRBV6-6; abundance: .; CDR3nt: TGTGCCAGCAGTTTGACAGGGGACGATTCACCCCTCCACTTT; CDR3aa: CASSLTGDDSPLHF
j_gene: TRBJ2-4; d_gene: .; v_gene: TRBV21-1; abundance: .; CDR3nt: TGTGCCAGCAGCGAAGGGCAGAACGCCAAAAACATTCAGTACTTC; CDR3aa: CASSEGQNAKNIQYF
j_gene: TRBJ1-3; d_gene: .; v_gene: TRBV28; abundance: .; CDR3nt: TGTGCCTCGGCGGGGGGGGCGCCTGGAAACACCATATATTTT; CDR3aa: CASAGGAPGNTIYF
j_gene: TRBJ2-3; d_gene: TRBD1; v_gene: TRBV19; abundance: .; CDR3nt: TGTGCCAACAGGGGTGGCACAGATACGCAGTATTTT; CDR3aa: CANRGGTDTQYF
j_gene: TRBJ1-5; d_gene: TRBD1; v_gene: TRBV27; abundance: .; CDR3nt: TGTGCCAGCCGACCCCACCGGGACAGGGATCAGCCCCAGCATTTT; CDR3aa: CASRPHRDRDQPQHF
j_gene: TRBJ2-1; d_gene: .; v_gene: TRBV11-1; abundance: once; CDR3nt: TGTGCCAGCAGCCAGACTGAATACAATGAGCAGTTCTTC; CDR3aa: CASSQTEYNEQFF
j_gene: TRBJ2-7; d_gene: TRBD2; v_gene: TRBV30; abundance: .; CDR3nt: TGTGCCTGGAGTTCCGAGCGCGGGACTAGCGGGACCTACGAGCAGTACTTC; CDR3aa: CAWSSERGTSGTYEQYF
j_gene: TRBJ1-2; d_gene: TRBD1; v_gene: TRBV9; abundance: few; CDR3nt: TGTGCCAGCAGCGCAGCAGGGGGCTATGGCTACACCTTC; CDR3aa: CASSAAGGYGYTF